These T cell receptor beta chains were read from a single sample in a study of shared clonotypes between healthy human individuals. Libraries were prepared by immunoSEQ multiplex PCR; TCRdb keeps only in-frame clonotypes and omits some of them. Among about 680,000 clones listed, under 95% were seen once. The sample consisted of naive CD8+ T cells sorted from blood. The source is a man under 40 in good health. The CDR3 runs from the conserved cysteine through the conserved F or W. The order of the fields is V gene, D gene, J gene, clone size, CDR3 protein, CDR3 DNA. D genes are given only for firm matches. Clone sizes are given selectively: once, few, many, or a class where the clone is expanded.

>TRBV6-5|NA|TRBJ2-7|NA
CASRGDLSYEQYF
TGTGCCAGCAGAGGTGACCTTTCCTACGAGCAGTACTTC
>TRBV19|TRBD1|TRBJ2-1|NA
CASSADRVLYNEQFF
TGTGCCAGTAGCGCGGACAGGGTATTGTACAATGAGCAGTTCTTC
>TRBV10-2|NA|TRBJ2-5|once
CASSESMETQETQYF
TGCGCCAGCAGTGAGTCGATGGAGACGCAAGAGACCCAGTACTTC
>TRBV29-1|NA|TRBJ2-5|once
CSAEDKGGYYF
TGCAGCGCTGAAGACAAGGGCGGTTATTACTTC
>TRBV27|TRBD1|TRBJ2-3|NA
CASSWLETGFQTDTQYF
TGTGCCAGCAGTTGGCTAGAGACAGGGTTTCAAACAGATACGCAGTATTTT
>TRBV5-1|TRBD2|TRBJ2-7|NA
CASSRLAGGPYEQYF
TGCGCCAGCAGCCGACTAGCGGGAGGGCCCTACGAGCAGTACTTC
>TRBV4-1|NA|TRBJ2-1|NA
CASSQEPDNEQFF
TGCGCCAGCAGCCAAGAGCCTGACAATGAGCAGTTCTTC
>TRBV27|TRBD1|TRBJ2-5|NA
CASSSTRDRGLETQYF
TGTGCCAGCAGTTCGACCAGGGACAGGGGGCTAGAGACCCAGTACTTC
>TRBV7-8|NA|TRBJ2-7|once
CASSLAGAVSSYEQYF
TGTGCCAGCAGCTTAGCCGGGGCGGTAAGCTCCTACGAGCAGTACTTC
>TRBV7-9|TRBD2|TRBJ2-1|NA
CASSFSGTSENEQFF
TGTGCCAGCAGCTTTTCCGGGACTAGCGAGAATGAGCAGTTCTTC
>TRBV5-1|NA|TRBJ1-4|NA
CASSWEGRANEKLFF
TGCGCCAGCAGCTGGGAGGGTAGGGCTAATGAAAAACTGTTTTTT
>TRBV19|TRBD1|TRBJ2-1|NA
CASSIDLSGQGYMREQFF
TGTGCCAGTAGTATAGATCTATCGGGACAGGGTTATATGCGTGAGCAGTTCTTC
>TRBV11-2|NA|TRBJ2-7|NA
CASSLGFGEQYF
TGTGCCAGCAGCTTAGGGTTTGGCGAGCAGTACTTC
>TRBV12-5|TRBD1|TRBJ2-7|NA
CASGSDRAYEQYF
TGTGCTAGTGGTTCGGACAGGGCCTACGAGCAGTACTTC
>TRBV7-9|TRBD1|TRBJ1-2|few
CASSFPGTDYTF
TGTGCCAGCAGCTTCCCCGGGACAGACTACACCTTC
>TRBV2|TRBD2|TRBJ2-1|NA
CASRASPGLAGGWQFF
TGTGCCAGCAGAGCCTCCCCGGGACTAGCGGGTGGCTGGCAGTTCTTC
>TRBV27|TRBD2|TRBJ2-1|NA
CASSLLNFGTSGDNEQFF
TGTGCCAGCAGTTTATTGAACTTTGGGACTAGCGGGGACAATGAGCAGTTCTTC
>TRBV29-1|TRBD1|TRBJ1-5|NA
CSVAGQGRDQPQHF
TGCAGCGTAGCTGGACAGGGAAGAGATCAGCCCCAGCATTTT
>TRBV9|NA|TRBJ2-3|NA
CASSGRQFEGVDTQYF
TGTGCCAGCAGCGGCCGACAGTTCGAGGGGGTTGATACGCAGTATTTT
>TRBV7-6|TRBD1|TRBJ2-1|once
CASSNRDRAYNEQFF
TGTGCCAGCAGCAACCGGGACAGGGCCTACAATGAGCAGTTCTTC
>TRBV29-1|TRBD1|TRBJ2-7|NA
CSVDDTGAPYEQYF
TGCAGCGTTGACGACACAGGGGCCCCCTACGAGCAGTACTTC
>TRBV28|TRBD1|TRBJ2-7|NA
CASRPQGGPEQYF
TGTGCCAGCAGGCCTCAAGGGGGCCCCGAGCAGTACTTC
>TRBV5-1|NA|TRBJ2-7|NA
CASSLTGAGDEQYF
TGCGCCAGCAGCTTGACAGGGGCGGGGGACGAGCAGTACTTC
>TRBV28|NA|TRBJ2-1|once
CASSSDGMGDNEQFF
TGTGCCAGCAGTTCTGACGGGATGGGCGACAATGAGCAGTTCTTC
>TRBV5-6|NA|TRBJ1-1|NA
CASSLETTEAFF
TGTGCCAGCAGCTTGGAGACCACTGAAGCTTTCTTT
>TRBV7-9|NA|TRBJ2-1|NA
CASSRGEQFF
TGTGCCAGCAGCCGGGGCGAGCAGTTCTTC
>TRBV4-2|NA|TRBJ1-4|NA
CASSQVETTRGEKLFF
TGTGCCAGCAGCCAAGTGGAGACAACCAGGGGTGAAAAACTGTTTTTT
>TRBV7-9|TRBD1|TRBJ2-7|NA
CASSLSGQGPADEQYF
TGTGCCAGCAGCTTAAGCGGACAGGGGCCCGCTGACGAGCAGTACTTC
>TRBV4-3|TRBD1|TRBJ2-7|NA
CASSPGTGSHEQYF
TGCGCCAGCAGCCCGGGGACAGGGAGCCACGAGCAGTACTTC
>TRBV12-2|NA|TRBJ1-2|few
CASRLAPSGYTF
TGTGCAAGTCGCTTAGCGCCATCCGGCTACACCTTC
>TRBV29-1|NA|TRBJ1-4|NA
CSAHAEKLFF
TGCAGCGCTCACGCGGAAAAACTGTTTTTT
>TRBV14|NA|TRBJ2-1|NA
CASSQAGEGTYNEQFF
TGTGCCAGCAGCCAAGCGGGAGAGGGTACTTACAATGAGCAGTTCTTC
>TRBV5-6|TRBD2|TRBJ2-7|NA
CASSYGTSGTHEQYF
TGTGCCAGCAGCTACGGGACTAGCGGGACCCACGAGCAGTACTTC
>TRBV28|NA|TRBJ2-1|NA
CASTSDWRGGNEQFF
TGTGCCAGCACCTCGGACTGGAGGGGCGGCAATGAGCAGTTCTTC
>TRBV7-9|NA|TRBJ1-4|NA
CASTYTATNEKLFF
TGTGCCAGCACCTATACTGCAACTAATGAAAAACTGTTTTTT
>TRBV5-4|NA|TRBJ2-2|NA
CASSPPSGSGELFF
TGTGCCAGCAGCCCCCCCAGTGGGTCCGGGGAGCTGTTTTTT
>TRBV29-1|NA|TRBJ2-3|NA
CSLGWQGISTDTQYF
TGCAGCCTAGGCTGGCAGGGGATAAGCACAGATACGCAGTATTTT
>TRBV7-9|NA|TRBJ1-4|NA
CASSSAREKLFF
TGTGCCAGCAGCTCTGCCCGGGAAAAACTGTTTTTT
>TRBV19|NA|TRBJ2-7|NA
CASSARRVWPYEQYF
TGTGCCAGTAGTGCAAGGCGGGTTTGGCCCTACGAGCAGTACTTC
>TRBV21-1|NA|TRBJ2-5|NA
CASSKVPGDGETQYF
TGTGCCAGCAGCAAAGTACCGGGCGACGGGGAGACCCAGTACTTC
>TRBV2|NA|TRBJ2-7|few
CASSDYRAVEQYF
TGTGCCAGCAGTGATTACAGGGCGGTCGAGCAGTACTTC
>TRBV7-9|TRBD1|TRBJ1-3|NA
CASSSTDRAPGNTIYF
TGTGCCAGCAGCTCAACAGACAGGGCTCCTGGAAACACCATATATTTT
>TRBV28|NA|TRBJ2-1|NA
CASGVAGSYNEQFF
TGTGCCAGTGGAGTCGCGGGATCCTACAATGAGCAGTTCTTC
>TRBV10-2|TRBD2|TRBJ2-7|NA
CASSGTSSGSGEQYF
TGCGCCAGCAGTGGAACGAGTAGCGGGAGTGGCGAGCAGTACTTC
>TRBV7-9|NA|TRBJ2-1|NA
CASSLATSRYNEQFF
TGTGCCAGCAGCTTAGCGACGTCCCGGTACAATGAGCAGTTCTTC
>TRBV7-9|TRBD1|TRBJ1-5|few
CASSLDRVQGQPQHF
TGTGCCAGCAGCTTGGACAGGGTGCAGGGACAGCCCCAGCATTTT
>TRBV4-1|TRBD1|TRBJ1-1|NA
CASSRGTVNTEAFF
TGCGCCAGCAGCCGCGGGACAGTCAACACTGAAGCTTTCTTT